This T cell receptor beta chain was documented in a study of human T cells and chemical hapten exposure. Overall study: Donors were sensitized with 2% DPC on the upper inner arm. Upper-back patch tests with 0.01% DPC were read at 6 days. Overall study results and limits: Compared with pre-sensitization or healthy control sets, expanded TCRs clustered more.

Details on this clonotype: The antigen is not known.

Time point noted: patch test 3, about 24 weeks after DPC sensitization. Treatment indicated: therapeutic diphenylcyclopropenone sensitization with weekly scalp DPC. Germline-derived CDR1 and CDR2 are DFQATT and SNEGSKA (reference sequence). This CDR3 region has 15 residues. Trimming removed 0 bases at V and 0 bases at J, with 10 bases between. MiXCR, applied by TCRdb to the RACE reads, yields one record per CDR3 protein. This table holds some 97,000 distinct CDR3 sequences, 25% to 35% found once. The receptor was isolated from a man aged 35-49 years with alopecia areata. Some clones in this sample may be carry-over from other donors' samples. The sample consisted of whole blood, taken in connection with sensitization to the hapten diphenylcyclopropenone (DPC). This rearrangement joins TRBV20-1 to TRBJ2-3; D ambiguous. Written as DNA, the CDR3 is TGCAGTGCTAGAGACAGGCGATCTAGCACAGATACGCAGTATTTT. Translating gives CSARDRRSSTDTQYF.